This TCR beta chain was sequenced in a study of blood T cell repertoires in COVID-19. Overall study: Both acute and convalescent COVID-19 samples were obtained from the United States, Italy and Spain.

Germline CDR1 reads MGHDK; CDR2 reads SYGVNS. CDR3 length equals 14 residues. V shed 8 bases, J shed 5 bases, and the junction held 12 bases outside the gene matches. The cohort comprised adults aged 18 to 89 years residing in some 24 US areas. In the original analysis: Using reference gene primer amplification, nucleated cell counts were estimated. The assay was immunoSEQ multiplex PCR, and TCRdb's table has in-frame clones only and misses some. The V and J calls and clone size come from that table; D and trimming were worked out from the DNA. The sample yields 200,000 to 250,000 clones, 65% to 85% seen once.

The chain recombines TRBV25-1 with TRBJ2-7; 7 nucleotides agree with TRBD2. This sequence was found in a man in his thirties or forties with acute COVID-19. The sequenced sample was PBMCs or T cells enriched from blood (not recorded which). CDR3 sequence reads: CASRGGQPTDEQYF. DNA of the CDR3: TGTGCCAGCCGGGGAGGGCAGCCCACCGACGAGCAGTACTTC.